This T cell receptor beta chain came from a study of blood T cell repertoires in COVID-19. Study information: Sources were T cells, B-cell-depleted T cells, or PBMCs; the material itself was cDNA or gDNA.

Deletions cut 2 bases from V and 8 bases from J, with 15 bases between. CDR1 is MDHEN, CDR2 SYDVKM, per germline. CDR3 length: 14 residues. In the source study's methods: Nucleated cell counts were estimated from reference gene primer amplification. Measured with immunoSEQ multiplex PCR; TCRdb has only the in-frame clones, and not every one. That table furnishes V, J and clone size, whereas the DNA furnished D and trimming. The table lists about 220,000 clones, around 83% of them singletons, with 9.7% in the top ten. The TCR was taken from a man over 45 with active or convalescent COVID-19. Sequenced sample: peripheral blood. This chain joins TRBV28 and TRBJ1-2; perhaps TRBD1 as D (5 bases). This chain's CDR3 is CASSLIVAGHGYTF. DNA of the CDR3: TGTGCCAGCAGTTTAATAGTGGCAGGGCACGGCTACACCTTC.